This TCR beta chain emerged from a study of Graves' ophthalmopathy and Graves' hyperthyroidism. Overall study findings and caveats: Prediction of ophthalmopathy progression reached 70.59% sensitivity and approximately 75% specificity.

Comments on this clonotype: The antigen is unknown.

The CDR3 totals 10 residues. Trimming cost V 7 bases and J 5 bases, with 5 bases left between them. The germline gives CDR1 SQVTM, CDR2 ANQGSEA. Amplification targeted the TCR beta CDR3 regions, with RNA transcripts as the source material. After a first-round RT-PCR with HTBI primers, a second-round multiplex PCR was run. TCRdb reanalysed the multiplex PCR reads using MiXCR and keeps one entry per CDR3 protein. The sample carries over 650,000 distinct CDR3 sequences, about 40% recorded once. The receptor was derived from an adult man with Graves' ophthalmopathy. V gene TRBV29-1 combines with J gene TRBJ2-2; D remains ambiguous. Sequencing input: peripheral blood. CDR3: CSGVTGELFF. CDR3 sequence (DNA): TGCAGCGGGGTAACCGGGGAGCTGTTTTTT.